The 29 T cell receptor beta chains reported below all come from one sample, sequenced in a study of lymphopenia after photon versus proton radiotherapy. TCRdb's table, derived via immunoSEQ multiplex PCR, lists solely in-frame clones and lacks some. The sample holds roughly 30,000 clones, roughly four fifths seen once. Sequenced here: peripheral blood, sampled from a patient treated with photon-based radiotherapy. These receptors were collected from a middle-aged man with gastric cancer.

The rearrangement joins TRBV21-1 to TRBJ1-2; the table's D call, TRBD1, was not checked against the DNA. TRBV21-1 corresponds to a pseudogene. The CDR3 covers 17 residues. The CDR3 DNA sequence: TGTGCCAGCAGCGACCAGAACCGGGACAGGGGGCGATCTGGCTACACCTTC. Protein sequence: CASSDQNRDRGRSGYTF.

The chain combines TRBV7-2 with TRBJ2-7; D not resolved. Trimming removed 3 bases at V and 4 bases at J, with 13 bases between. Germline V lookup: CDR1 SGHTA, CDR2 FQGNSA. This CDR3 spans 14 amino acids. The CDR3 is CASSFGRRSYEQYF. CDR3 nucleotide sequence: TGTGCCAGCAGCTTTGGCAGACGATCTTACGAGCAGTACTTC.

This clone was detected only a few times. Additional DNA sequences in this sample encode the identical CDR3. V gene TRBV9 combines with J gene TRBJ2-2; possibly TRBD2 for D (6 bases). V lost 0 bases to trimming and J lost 1 base, with 10 bases between them. The CDR3 has 16 residues. Germline V gene data show CDR1 as SGDLS and CDR2 as YYNGEE. In DNA, the CDR3 is TGTGCCAGCAGCGTAGCCGCGGGGTGGAACACCGGGGAGCTGTTTTTT. Translating it yields CASSVAAGWNTGELFF.

V gene TRBV20-1 combines with J gene TRBJ2-2, with D tentatively TRBD2 (5 bases). V was pared by 3 bases and J by 7 bases, with 6 bases between. Germline CDR1 DFQATT, CDR2 SNEGSKA (reference sequence). The CDR3 is made up of 11 amino acids. The CDR3 protein is CSASRGGELFF. The CDR3 DNA follows: TGCAGTGCTAGTCGGGGCGGGGAGCTGTTTTTT.

The chain has TRBV11-2 and TRBJ1-3; D not certain. CDR3 length: 14 amino acids. The V end lost 1 base, the J end lost 0 bases, and 4 bases lay between the germline ends. CDR1 SGHAT and CDR2 FQNNGV come from the germline V gene. The CDR3 DNA reads as TGTGCCAGCAGCTTAGGACACTCTGGAAACACCATATATTTT. Its translation is CASSLGHSGNTIYF. Variable domain in full (rest from reference TRBV11-2 and TRBJ1-3): EAGVAQSPRYKIIEKRQSVAFWCNPISGHATLYWYQQILGQGPKLLIQFQNNGVVDDSQLPKDRFSAERLKGVDSTLKIQPAKLEDSAVYLCASSLGHSGNTIYFGEGSWLTVV.

This sequence joins TRBV30 and TRBJ2-5; TRBD2 matches at 12 bases. Germline lookup yields CDR1 GTSNPN and CDR2 SVGIG (reference sequence). J was trimmed by 6 bases and V by 0 bases; bases with no gene match: 8. The CDR3 loop spans 16 amino acids. This chain's CDR3 is CAWSVSLAGGRKTQYF. The CDR3, as DNA: TGTGCCTGGAGTGTGTCCCTAGCGGGGGGGCGAAAGACCCAGTACTTC.

This chain links TRBV30 with TRBJ2-5; D remains unclear. Germline V CDR1 and CDR2: GTSNPN, SVGIG (reference sequence). Trimming pared 8 bases from V and 5 bases from J, leaving 12 bases between. The CDR3 covers 11 residues. CDR3 in DNA: TGTGCCGCAGAAATCAGGGAGACCCAGTACTTC. As protein: CAAEIRETQYF.

V gene TRBV7-8 combines with J gene TRBJ2-1, with D possibly being TRBD1 or TRBD2 (5 bases each). Germline V gene data show CDR1 as SGHVS and CDR2 as FQNEAQ. The CDR3 is 15 residues long. Between the trimmed V and J ends, which lost 1 base and 6 bases, there was a span of 13 bases. Here the CDR3 reads CASSLGARGLNEQFF. The CDR3 nucleotides are TGTGCCAGCAGCTTAGGGGCCCGGGGCCTCAATGAGCAGTTCTTC.

The rearrangement links TRBV27 to TRBJ1-1; tentative D call: TRBD1 (5 bases). The length of the CDR3 is 16 residues. Germline lookup yields CDR1 MNHEY and CDR2 SMNVEV (reference sequence). V was cut by 5 bases and J by 0 bases, with 16 bases left in between. This CDR3 is CASSPILGGVNTEAFF. The CDR3 bases are TGTGCCAGCAGTCCAATACTCGGAGGGGTGAACACTGAAGCTTTCTTT.

The chain links TRBV5-8 to TRBJ2-5; TRBD1 aligns across 9 bases. The CDR3 loop spans 14 amino acids. Germline lookup yields CDR1 SGHTS and CDR2 YDEGEE. With V trimmed by 2 bases and J by 2 bases, 1 base remained unmatched. The CDR3 region is CASSFGTGQETQYF. The CDR3 DNA reads TGTGCCAGCAGCTTTGGGACAGGGCAAGAGACCCAGTACTTC.

The V and J genes are TRBV7-9 and TRBJ2-7; 8 bases map to TRBD2. This CDR3 is 14 amino acids long. Per germline, CDR1 SEHNR and CDR2 FQNEAQ (reference sequence). The J segment lost 2 bases and the V segment lost 10 bases, leaving 10 bases of the junction unmatched. The CDR3 is CATTTGGSTYEQYV. CDR3 nucleotides: TGTGCCACCACTACGGGGGGGTCCACCTACGAGCAGTACGTC.

V gene TRBV9 combines with J gene TRBJ1-4, with TRBD1 as a possible D gene (5 bases). Germline-derived CDR1 and CDR2 are SGDLS and YYNGEE. This CDR3 is built from 17 residues. The ends were cut back, 7 bases at V and 4 bases at J, with 23 bases in the middle. In nucleotides, the CDR3 is TGTGCCAGCGGCCGACATGCGGGGGGGTCTGGTAATGAAAAACTGTTTTTT. This translates into CASGRHAGGSGNEKLFF.

The CDR3 DNA is TGTGCCAGCAGCGTTTCAGGGGGCTCAAATGAGCAGTTCTTC. This translates into CASSVSGGSNEQFF. This chain uses TRBV7-2 with TRBJ2-1; TRBD1 matches 8 bases. Germline V CDR1 and CDR2: SGHTA, FQGNSA. V lost 5 bases and J lost 7; bases outside the gene matches: 7. The CDR3 length is 14 residues.

DNA for the CDR3: TGTGCCTGGAGGCAACCGGGGGGACTCAATGAGCAGTTCTTC. This gives the protein CAWRQPGGLNEQFF. This chain connects TRBV30 to TRBJ2-1, with 7 bases that match TRBD2. The ends lost 3 bases at V and 6 bases at J; junction bases unmatched: 8. The CDR3 totals 14 residues. Per germline, CDR1 GTSNPN and CDR2 SVGIG (reference sequence).

The J gene is TRBJ1-2, the V gene TRBV5-1, with a possible D match to TRBD1 (5 bases). The CDR3 has 15 amino acids. Germline values: CDR1 SGHRS, CDR2 YFSETQ. Trimming took 0 bases from V and 3 from J, leaving 12 bases between them. DNA for the CDR3: TGCGCCAGCAGCTTGGGACAGTTTTATGACTATGGCTACACCTTC. As protein: CASSLGQFYDYGYTF. Complete variable domain (other parts from reference TRBV5-1 and TRBJ1-2): KAGVTQTPRYLIKTRGQQVTLSCSPISGHRSVSWYQQTPGQGLQFLFEYFSETQRNKGNFPGRFSGRQFSNSRSEMNVSTLELGDSALYLCASSLGQFYDYGYTFGSGTRLTVV.

The chain recombines TRBV2 with TRBJ2-6; D unresolved. V was clipped by 5 bases and J by 0 bases, with 5 bases between them. This CDR3 comprises 14 residues. Germline loops: CDR1 SNHLY, CDR2 FYNNEI. CDR3 amino acids: CASSSTSGANVLTF. The CDR3, as DNA: TGTGCCAGCAGTTCTACCTCTGGGGCCAACGTCCTGACTTTC.

This chain uses TRBV6-6 with TRBJ2-5; D is undetermined. Deletions cut 2 bases from V and 2 bases from J, with 6 bases between. The V gene's germline CDR1 is MNHNY and CDR2 SVGAGI (reference sequence). The CDR3 loop spans 13 amino acids. This CDR3 is CASSYAGQETQYF. DNA for the CDR3: TGTGCCAGCAGTTACGCTGGGCAAGAGACCCAGTACTTC.

The chain joins TRBV6-1 to TRBJ1-1; the D gene is possibly TRBD1 (5 bases). The CDR3 covers 12 residues. Germline CDR1 MNHNS, CDR2 SASEGT. Trimming pared 7 bases from V and 7 bases from J, leaving 13 bases between. In DNA, the CDR3 is TGTGCCAGCACCCTAAGGGGTCATGAAGCTTTCTTT. This encodes CASTLRGHEAFF.

In its sample, this clone ranks as medium-sized. The same CDR3 is also encoded by other DNA sequences in this sample. The V call is TRBV19, the J call TRBJ2-2; perhaps TRBD2 as D (6 bases). V was trimmed by 8 bases and J by 2 bases, leaving 12 bases between them. Germline loops: CDR1 LNHDA, CDR2 SQIVND (reference sequence). This CDR3 comprises 14 residues. CDR3 protein: CASWDSRNTGELFF. The CDR3 coding sequence is TGTGCCAGTTGGGACTCTCGAAACACCGGGGAGCTGTTTTTT.

The genes are TRBV19 and TRBJ1-5, with D perhaps matching TRBD1 (6 bases). The CDR3 runs 15 residues. Germline V lookup: CDR1 LNHDA, CDR2 SQIVND (reference sequence). V was clipped by 3 bases and J by 6 bases, with 15 bases between them. CDR3 in amino acids: CASSMEQGVSQPQHF. In DNA form, the CDR3 reads TGTGCCAGTAGTATGGAACAGGGCGTCTCTCAGCCCCAGCATTTT.

The chain combines TRBV30 with TRBJ1-1; D not resolved. Germline-derived CDR1 and CDR2 are GTSNPN and SVGIG (reference sequence). Trimming left V 1 base short and J 1 base short, with 4 bases between. The length of the CDR3 is 12 residues. In DNA, the CDR3 is TGTGCCTGGAGTGCGGAGAACACTGAAGCTTTCTTT. Amino acids: CAWSAENTEAFF.

By share, this clone counts as medium-sized. The V call is TRBV7-8, the J call TRBJ2-5; maybe TRBD1 (5 bases). There are 14 residues in the CDR3. Germline loops: CDR1 SGHVS, CDR2 FQNEAQ. V was clipped by 4 bases and J by 5 bases, with 14 bases between them. The CDR3 here is CASSSYQGRETQYF. The CDR3 DNA follows: TGTGCCAGCAGCTCCTACCAGGGTCGGGAGACCCAGTACTTC.

The genes are TRBV11-2 and TRBJ1-2, with 8 positions matching TRBD1. J lost 3 bases, V lost 5 bases, and 2 bases had no gene match. The germline gives CDR1 SGHAT, CDR2 FQNNGV. This CDR3 is 13 amino acids long. This CDR3 reads CASSAGQDYGYTF. CDR3 DNA sequence: TGTGCCAGCAGCGCGGGACAGGACTATGGCTACACCTTC.

The chain joins TRBV27 to TRBJ1-3; 7 bases line up with TRBD1. With V trimmed by 4 bases and J by 0 bases, 9 bases remained unmatched. This CDR3 is 17 amino acids long. Looked up from germline, CDR1 is MNHEY and CDR2 is SMNVEV (reference sequence). CDR3 DNA sequence: TGTGCCAGCAGTTCTGTGGGACAGCCGTACTCTGGAAACACCATATATTTT. Amino acid sequence: CASSSVGQPYSGNTIYF.

The chain has TRBV7-2 and TRBJ2-7; TRBD2 aligns across 8 bases. Germline V CDR1 and CDR2: SGHTA, FQGNSA. CDR3 length equals 14 residues. The V and J ends lost 4 bases and 0 bases, in that order; junction bases with no gene match: 2. The DNA of the CDR3 is TGTGCCAGCAGCTATAGCGGGGCCTCCTACGAGCAGTACTTC. This codes for CASSYSGASYEQYF.

This clone was picked up one time. The V gene is TRBV27, the J gene TRBJ1-2, with D hard to call. This CDR3 is built from 17 residues. V lost 2 bases and J 4 bases, leaving 20 bases between the germline ends. Germline V lookup: CDR1 MNHEY, CDR2 SMNVEV (reference sequence). DNA for the CDR3: TGTGCCAGCAGTTTAAAGGGTGAAGTAAGATCGGGCTATGGCTACACCTTC. Translating gives CASSLKGEVRSGYGYTF.

The table lists this clone with a count of one. The chain combines TRBV20-1 with TRBJ2-1, with D possibly being TRBD2 (5 bases). Looked up from germline, CDR1 is DFQATT and CDR2 is SNEGSKA (reference sequence). V was shortened by 6 bases and J by 4 bases, with 7 bases between the two germline ends. CDR3 size: 11 residues. CDR3 nucleotide sequence: TGCAGTGCGTCGGGATACAATGAGCAGTTCTTC. Translation: CSASGYNEQFF.

In this sample, this clone turned up a few times. Other DNA sequences within the sample encode an identical CDR3. The chain couples TRBV6-4 to TRBJ2-1; possible D gene TRBD1, 5 bases. Germline V CDR1 and CDR2: MRHNA, SNTAGT. The CDR3 has 15 residues. Trimming pared 3 bases from V and 1 base from J, leaving 10 bases between. Here the CDR3 DNA reads TGTGCCAGCAGTGAAGAAGGGGCATCCTACAATGAGCAGTTCTTC. It yields the protein CASSEEGASYNEQFF.

The chain employs TRBV5-1 and TRBJ2-3, with D perhaps TRBD2 (6 bases). The germline gives CDR1 SGHRS, CDR2 YFSETQ. The V end was cut by 1 base, the J end by 1 base, with 10 bases between. The length of the CDR3 is 15 residues. CDR3: CASSLRDFRTDTQYF. For the CDR3, the DNA is TGCGCCAGCAGCTTGCGGGACTTTCGCACAGATACGCAGTATTTT.